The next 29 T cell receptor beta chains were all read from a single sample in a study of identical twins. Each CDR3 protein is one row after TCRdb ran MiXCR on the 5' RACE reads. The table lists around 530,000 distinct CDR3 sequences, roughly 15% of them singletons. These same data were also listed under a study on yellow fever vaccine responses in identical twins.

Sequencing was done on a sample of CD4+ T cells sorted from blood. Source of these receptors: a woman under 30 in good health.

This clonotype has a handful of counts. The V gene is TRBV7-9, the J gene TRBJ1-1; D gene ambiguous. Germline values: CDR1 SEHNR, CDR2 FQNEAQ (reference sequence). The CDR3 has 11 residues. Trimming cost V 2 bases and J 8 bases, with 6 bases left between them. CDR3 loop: CASSLSGEAFF. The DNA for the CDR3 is TGTGCCAGCAGCTTATCGGGGGAAGCTTTCTTT. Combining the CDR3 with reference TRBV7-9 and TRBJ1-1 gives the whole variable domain DTGVSQNPRHKITKRGQNVTFRCDPISEHNRLYWYRQTLGQGPEFLTYFQNEAQLEKSRLLSDRFSAERPKGSFSTLEIQRTEQGDSAMYLCASSLSGEAFFGQGTRLTVV.

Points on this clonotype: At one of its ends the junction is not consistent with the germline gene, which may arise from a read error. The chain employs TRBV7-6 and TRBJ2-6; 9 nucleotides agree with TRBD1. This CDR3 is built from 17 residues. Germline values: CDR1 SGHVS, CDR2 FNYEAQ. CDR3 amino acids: CATSPGQGRSGANVLTF. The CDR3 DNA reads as TGTGCCACCAGCCCCGGACAGGGGAGATCTGGGGCCAACGTCCTGACTTTC. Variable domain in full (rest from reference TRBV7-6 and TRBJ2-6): GAGVSQSPRYKVTKRGQDVALRCDPISGHVSLYWYRQALGQGPEFLTYFNYEAQQDKSGLPNDRFSAERPEGSISTLTIQRTEQRDSAMYRCATSPGQGRSGANVLTFGAGSRLTVL.

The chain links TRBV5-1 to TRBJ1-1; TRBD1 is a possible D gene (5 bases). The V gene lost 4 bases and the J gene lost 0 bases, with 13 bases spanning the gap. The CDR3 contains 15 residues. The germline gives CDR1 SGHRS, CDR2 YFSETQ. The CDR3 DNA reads TGCGCCAGCAGCGTGTCAGGGAACATGAACACTGAAGCTTTCTTT. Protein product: CASSVSGNMNTEAFF.

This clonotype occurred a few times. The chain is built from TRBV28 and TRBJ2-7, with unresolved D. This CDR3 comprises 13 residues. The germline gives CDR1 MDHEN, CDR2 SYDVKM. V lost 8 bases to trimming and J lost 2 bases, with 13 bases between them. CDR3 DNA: TGTGCCAGCTTGAGCAGATCCGCCTACGAGCAGTACTTC. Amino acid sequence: CASLSRSAYEQYF.

The CDR3 DNA reads TGTGCCAGCAGCTCGGGGACTTTTTACAATGAGCAGTTCTTC. Protein product: CASSSGTFYNEQFF. This chain links TRBV7-9 with TRBJ2-1, with D maybe TRBD2 (6 bases). Trimming removed 4 bases from V and 4 bases from J, with 11 bases in between. The CDR3 sequence is 14 residues long. Per germline, CDR1 SEHNR and CDR2 FQNEAQ (reference sequence).

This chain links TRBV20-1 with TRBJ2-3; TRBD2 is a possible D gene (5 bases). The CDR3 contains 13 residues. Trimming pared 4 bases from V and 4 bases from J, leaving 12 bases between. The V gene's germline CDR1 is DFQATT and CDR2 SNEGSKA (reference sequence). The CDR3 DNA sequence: TGCAGTGCTAAACCCTGGGGAGCAGATACGCAGTATTTT. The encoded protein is CSAKPWGADTQYF.

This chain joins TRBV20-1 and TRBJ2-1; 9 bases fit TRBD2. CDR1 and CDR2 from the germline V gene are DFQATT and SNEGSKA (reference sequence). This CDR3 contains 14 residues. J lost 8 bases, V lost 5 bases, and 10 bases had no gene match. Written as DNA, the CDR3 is TGCAGTGCTTACCCGGGACTAGCTATCTATGAGCAGTTCTTC. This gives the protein CSAYPGLAIYEQFF.

CDR3 coding DNA: TGCGCCAGCATATTGGCCGCGAACACCGGGGAGCTGTTTTTT. Protein product: CASILAANTGELFF. The J gene is TRBJ2-2, the V gene TRBV5-1; no firm D call. Germline-derived CDR1 and CDR2 are SGHRS and YFSETQ. The CDR3 extends over 14 amino acids. V was cut by 6 bases and J by 0 bases, with 9 bases left in between.

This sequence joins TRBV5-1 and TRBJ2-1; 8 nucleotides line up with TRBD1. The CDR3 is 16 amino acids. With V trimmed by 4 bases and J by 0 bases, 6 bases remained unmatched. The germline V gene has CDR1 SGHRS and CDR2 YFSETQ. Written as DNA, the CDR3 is TGCGCCAGCAGCGCTGGACAGGGAAGCTCCTACAATGAGCAGTTCTTC. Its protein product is CASSAGQGSSYNEQFF. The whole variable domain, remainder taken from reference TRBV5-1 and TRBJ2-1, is KAGVTQTPRYLIKTRGQQVTLSCSPISGHRSVSWYQQTPGQGLQFLFEYFSETQRNKGNFPGRFSGRQFSNSRSEMNVSTLELGDSALYLCASSAGQGSSYNEQFFGPGTRLTVL.

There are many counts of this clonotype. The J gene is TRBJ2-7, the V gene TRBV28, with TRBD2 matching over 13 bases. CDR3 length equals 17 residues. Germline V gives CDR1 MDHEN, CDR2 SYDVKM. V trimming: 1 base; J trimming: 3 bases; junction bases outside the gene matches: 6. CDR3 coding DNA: TGTGCCAGCAGTTTATACGGACTAGCGGGAGACTTCTACGAGCAGTACTTC. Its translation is CASSLYGLAGDFYEQYF.

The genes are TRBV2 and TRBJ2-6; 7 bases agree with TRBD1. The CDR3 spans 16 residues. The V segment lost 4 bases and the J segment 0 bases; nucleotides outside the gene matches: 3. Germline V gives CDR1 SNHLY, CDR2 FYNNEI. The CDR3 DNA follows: TGTGCCAGCAGTGTTGACAGGGTCTCTGGGGCCAACGTCCTGACTTTC. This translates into CASSVDRVSGANVLTF.

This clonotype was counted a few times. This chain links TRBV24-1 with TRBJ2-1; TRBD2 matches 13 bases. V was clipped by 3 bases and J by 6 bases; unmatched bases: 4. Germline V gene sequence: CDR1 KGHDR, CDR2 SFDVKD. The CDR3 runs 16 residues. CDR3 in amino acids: CATSDRTSGSLNEQFF. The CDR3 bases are TGTGCCACCAGTGATCGGACTAGCGGGAGTCTCAATGAGCAGTTCTTC.

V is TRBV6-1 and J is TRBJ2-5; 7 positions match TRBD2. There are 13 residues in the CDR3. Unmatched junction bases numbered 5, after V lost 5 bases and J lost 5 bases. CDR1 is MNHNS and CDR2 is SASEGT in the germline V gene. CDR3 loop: CASSRDYRETQYF. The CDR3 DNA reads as TGTGCCAGCAGTCGGGACTACCGGGAGACCCAGTACTTC.

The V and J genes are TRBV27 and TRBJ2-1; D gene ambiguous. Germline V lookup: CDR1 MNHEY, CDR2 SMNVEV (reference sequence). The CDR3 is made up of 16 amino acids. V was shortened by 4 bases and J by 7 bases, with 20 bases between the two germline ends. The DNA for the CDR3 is TGTGCCAGCAGTTCCCTGGGAAGAAGAGCGTCGAATGAGCAGTTCTTC. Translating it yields CASSSLGRRASNEQFF.

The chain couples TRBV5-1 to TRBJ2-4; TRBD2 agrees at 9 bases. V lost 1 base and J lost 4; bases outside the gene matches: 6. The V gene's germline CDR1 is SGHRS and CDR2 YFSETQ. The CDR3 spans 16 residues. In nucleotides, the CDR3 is TGCGCCAGCAGCTTGTCACCAGCGGGAGGAAAAAACATTCAGTACTTC. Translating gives CASSLSPAGGKNIQYF.

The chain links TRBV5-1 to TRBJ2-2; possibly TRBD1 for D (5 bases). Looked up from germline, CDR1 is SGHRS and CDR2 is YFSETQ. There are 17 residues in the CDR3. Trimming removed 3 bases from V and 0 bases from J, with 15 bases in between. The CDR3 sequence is CASSYKDSNANTGELFF. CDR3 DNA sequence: TGCGCCAGCAGCTACAAAGACAGTAACGCGAACACCGGGGAGCTGTTTTTT.

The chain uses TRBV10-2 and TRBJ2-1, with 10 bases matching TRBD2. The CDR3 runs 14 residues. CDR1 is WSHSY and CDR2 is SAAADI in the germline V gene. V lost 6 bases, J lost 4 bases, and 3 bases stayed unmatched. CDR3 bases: TGCGCCAGCAGGGGGACTAGCGTGTACAATGAGCAGTTCTTC. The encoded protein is CASRGTSVYNEQFF.

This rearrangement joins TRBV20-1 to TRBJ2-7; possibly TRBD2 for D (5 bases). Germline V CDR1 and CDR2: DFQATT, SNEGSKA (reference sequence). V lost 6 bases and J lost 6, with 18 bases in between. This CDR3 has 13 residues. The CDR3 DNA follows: TGCAGTGCCTCGTCTAGACGGGATGGCGAGCAGTACTTC. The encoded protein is CSASSRRDGEQYF.

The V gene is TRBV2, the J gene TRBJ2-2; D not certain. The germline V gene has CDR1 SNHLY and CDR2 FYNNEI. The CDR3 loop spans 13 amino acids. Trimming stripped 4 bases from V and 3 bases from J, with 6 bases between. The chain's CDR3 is CASSVGDTGELFF. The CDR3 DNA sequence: TGTGCCAGCAGTGTTGGGGACACCGGGGAGCTGTTTTTT.

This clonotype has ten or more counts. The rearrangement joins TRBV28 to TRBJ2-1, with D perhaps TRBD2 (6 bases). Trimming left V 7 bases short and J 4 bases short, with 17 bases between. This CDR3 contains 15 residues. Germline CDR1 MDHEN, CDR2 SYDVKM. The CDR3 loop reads CASIRGGTSYNEQFF. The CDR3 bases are TGTGCCAGCATCCGAGGCGGGACCTCTTACAATGAGCAGTTCTTC.

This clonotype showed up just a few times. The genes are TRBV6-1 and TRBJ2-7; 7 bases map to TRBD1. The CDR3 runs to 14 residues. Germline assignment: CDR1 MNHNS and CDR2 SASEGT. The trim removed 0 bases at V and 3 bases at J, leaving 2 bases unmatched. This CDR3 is CASSEAWDSYEQYV. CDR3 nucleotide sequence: TGTGCCAGCAGTGAAGCCTGGGACAGCTACGAGCAGTACGTC.

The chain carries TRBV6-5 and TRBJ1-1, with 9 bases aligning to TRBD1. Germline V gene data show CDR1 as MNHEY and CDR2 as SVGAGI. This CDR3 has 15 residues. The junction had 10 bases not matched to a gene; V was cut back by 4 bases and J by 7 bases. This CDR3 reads CASSSTGTGFGEAFF. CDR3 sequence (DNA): TGTGCCAGCAGTTCCACCGGGACAGGGTTCGGTGAAGCTTTCTTT.

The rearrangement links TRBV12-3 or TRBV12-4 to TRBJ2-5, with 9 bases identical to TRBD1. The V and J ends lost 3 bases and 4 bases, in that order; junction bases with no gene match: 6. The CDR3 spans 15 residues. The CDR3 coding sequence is TGTGCCAGCAGTTTGTCCGGACAGGGGACAGAGACCCAGTACTTC. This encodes CASSLSGQGTETQYF.

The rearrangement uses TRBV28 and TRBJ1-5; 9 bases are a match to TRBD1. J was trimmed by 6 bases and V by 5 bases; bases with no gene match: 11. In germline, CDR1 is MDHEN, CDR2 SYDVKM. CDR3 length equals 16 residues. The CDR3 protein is CASSAPTGGRSQPQHF. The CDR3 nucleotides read TGTGCCAGCAGTGCACCCACAGGGGGCAGGAGTCAGCCCCAGCATTTT.

The CDR3 coding sequence is TGTGCCAGCAGGTACACAGGGACCTCCTACAATGAGCAGTTCTTC. The encoded protein is CASRYTGTSYNEQFF. The chain couples TRBV6-5 to TRBJ2-1, with a weak D call TRBD1 (6 bases). The germline gives CDR1 MNHEY, CDR2 SVGAGI. The V end was cut by 6 bases, the J end by 0 bases, with 12 bases between. The CDR3 runs to 15 residues.

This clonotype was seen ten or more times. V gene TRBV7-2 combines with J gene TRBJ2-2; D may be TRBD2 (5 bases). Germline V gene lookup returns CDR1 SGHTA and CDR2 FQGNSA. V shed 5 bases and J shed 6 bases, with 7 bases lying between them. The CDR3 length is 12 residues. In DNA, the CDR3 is TGTGCCAGCAGCGTGGGAGCCGGGGAGCTGTTTTTT. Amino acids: CASSVGAGELFF.

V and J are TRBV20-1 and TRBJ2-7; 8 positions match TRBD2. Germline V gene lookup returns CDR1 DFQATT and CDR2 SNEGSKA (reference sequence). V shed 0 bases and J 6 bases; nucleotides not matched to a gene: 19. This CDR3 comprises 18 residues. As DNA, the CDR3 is TGCAGTGCTAGAGACCCCCCCCGCTCGGCTAGCGGGTTCTCCGAGCAGTACTTC. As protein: CSARDPPRSASGFSEQYF.

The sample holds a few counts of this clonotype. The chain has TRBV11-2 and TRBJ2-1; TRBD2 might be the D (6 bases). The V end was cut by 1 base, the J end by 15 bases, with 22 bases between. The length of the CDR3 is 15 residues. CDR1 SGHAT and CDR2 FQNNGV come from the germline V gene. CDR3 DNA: TGTGCCAGCAGCTTAGGCCCGGGCGCGGGAAGCCCCGGGTTCTTC. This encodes CASSLGPGAGSPGFF.

The CDR3 loop reads CSASPSGALLNEQFF. The CDR3, as DNA: TGCAGTGCTAGTCCTAGCGGGGCCCTCTTGAATGAGCAGTTCTTC. The gene calls are TRBV20-1 and TRBJ2-1; the match to TRBD2 covers 9 bases. Germline assignment: CDR1 DFQATT and CDR2 SNEGSKA (reference sequence). The CDR3 totals 15 residues. After removal of 3 bases from V and 7 bases from J, the junction contained 10 bases not matched to a gene.